This passage covers 16 T cell receptor beta chains from one sample sequenced in a study of T-cell memory formation after mild COVID-19. In TCRdb, the 5' RACE reads were re-called with MiXCR into one record per CDR3 protein. Of 470,000 or so distinct CDR3 sequences in the sample, 15% to 20% were seen once. Input material: PBMCs or a T cell subset sorted from them (not recorded which). These receptors all come from an adult woman who had mild COVID-19 (a few samples of this study predate the infection). Cell type and time point are not known.

This clonotype appeared many times. V and J are TRBV4-1 and TRBJ1-1; D is uncertain. Trimming took off 0 bases at V and 1 base at J, with 9 bases between the two ends. Germline V gene data show CDR1 as MGHRA and CDR2 as YSYEKL. This CDR3 region has 15 residues. The CDR3 DNA is TGCGCCAGCAGCCAAGACGGAGTTTCGAACACTGAAGCTTTCTTT. As protein: CASSQDGVSNTEAFF.

This clonotype was seen only a few times. This sequence joins TRBV3-1 and TRBJ1-1; the D gene is possibly TRBD1 (5 bases). In germline, CDR1 is LGHDT, CDR2 YNNKEL (reference sequence). Between the trimmed V and J ends, which lost 1 base and 4 bases, there was a span of 10 bases. This CDR3 contains 14 residues. CDR3 DNA: TGTGCCAGCAGCCAAGGACCAGGGCCCACTGAAGCTTTCTTT. Encoded protein: CASSQGPGPTEAFF. Filled out from reference TRBV3-1 and TRBJ1-1, the complete variable domain reads DTAVSQTPKYLVTQMGNDKSIKCEQNLGHDTMYWYKQDSKKFLKIMFSYNNKELIINETVPNRFSPKSPDKAHLNLHINSLELGDSAVYFCASSQGPGPTEAFFGQGTRLTVV.

This clonotype was seen only a few times. This chain uses TRBV27 with TRBJ2-1; 9 nucleotides match TRBD1. Germline V CDR1 and CDR2: MNHEY, SMNVEV (reference sequence). With V trimmed by 5 bases and J by 7 bases, 9 bases remained unmatched. The CDR3 covers 15 residues. CDR3 sequence reads: CASSPWTGEVNEQFF. The CDR3 bases are TGTGCCAGCAGTCCATGGACAGGGGAAGTGAATGAGCAGTTCTTC.

The CDR3 coding sequence is TGTGCCAGCAGTTACTGGAAGGGGGCTGGGTATGGCTACACCTTC. Its translation is CASSYWKGAGYGYTF. The V call is TRBV6-5, the J call TRBJ1-2; 7 bases map to TRBD1. Germline V gene data show CDR1 as MNHEY and CDR2 as SVGAGI. With V trimmed by 1 base and J by 5 bases, 7 bases remained unmatched. The CDR3 runs 15 residues.

The chain employs TRBV7-3 and TRBJ2-1; D possibly corresponds to TRBD2 (5 bases). V was pared by 5 bases and J by 2 bases, with 13 bases between. In germline, CDR1 is SGHTA, CDR2 FQGTGA. This CDR3 is 15 amino acids long. In nucleotides, the CDR3 is TGTGCCAGCAGCGCGTTTGCCGGGGCCTACAATGAGCAGTTCTTC. It specifies CASSAFAGAYNEQFF.

The rearrangement joins TRBV20-1 to TRBJ2-3, with no clear D. CDR3 length: 14 residues. Trimming took 0 bases from V and 3 from J, leaving 10 bases between them. Per the germline V gene, CDR1 is DFQATT and CDR2 is SNEGSKA (reference sequence). CDR3 coding DNA: TGCAGTGCTAGAGATCAAGCGAATACAGATACGCAGTATTTT. Translated, it gives CSARDQANTDTQYF.

The genes are TRBV30 and TRBJ2-7; 7 nucleotides align to TRBD2. This CDR3 spans 13 amino acids. Trimming removed 6 bases from V and 5 bases from J; junction bases left unmatched: 10. In germline, CDR1 is GTSNPN, CDR2 SVGIG (reference sequence). The CDR3 is CACLPGGRDEQYF. In DNA, the CDR3 is TGTGCCTGTCTTCCGGGGGGAAGGGACGAGCAGTACTTC.

In its sample, this clonotype was seen a few times. Sequence at one end of the junction differs from germline and may be a read error. Here the CDR3 reads CASSYASGSPGELFF. The CDR3, as DNA: TGTGCTAGCAGCTACGCTAGCGGGAGTCCCGGGGAGCTGTTTTTT. The chain is built from TRBV7-7 and TRBJ2-2; TRBD2 aligns across 10 bases. The germline CDR1 and CDR2 sequences are SSHAT and FNYEAQ (reference sequence). This CDR3 comprises 15 residues. The variable domain in full, completed from reference TRBV7-7 and TRBJ2-2, reads GAGVSQSPRYKVTKRGQDVTLRCDPISSHATLYWYQQALGQGPEFLTYFNYEAQPDKSGLPSDRFSAERPEGSISTLTIQRTEQRDSAMYRCASSYASGSPGELFFGEGSRLTVL.

In its sample, this clonotype was seen a few times. V gene TRBV21-1 combines with J gene TRBJ1-1; the table calls TRBD1, which could not be checked here. TRBV21-1 is a pseudogene segment. CDR3 length: 17 amino acids. The CDR3 DNA sequence: TGTGCCAGCAGTTTGGGACAGGGTCAAGTGGTATGCACTGAAGCTTTCTTT. Its protein product is CASSLGQGQVVCTEAFF.

J is TRBJ2-1 and V is TRBV3-1; TRBD2 matches at 13 bases. The ends lost 7 bases at V and 6 bases at J; junction bases unmatched: 3. This CDR3 contains 14 residues. Germline CDR1 is LGHDT and CDR2 is YNNKEL (reference sequence). The CDR3 sequence is CASTGLAGVNEQFF. The CDR3 DNA reads as TGTGCCAGCACAGGACTAGCGGGGGTCAATGAGCAGTTCTTC.

This chain connects TRBV27 to TRBJ2-1; 9 bases agree with TRBD1. CDR1 is MNHEY, CDR2 SMNVEV, per germline (reference sequence). The CDR3 is 15 residues long. The junction had 15 bases not matched to a gene; V was cut back by 10 bases and J by 8 bases. CDR3 DNA: TGTGCCACACGAAACCCCGGGACAGGGATTTATGAGCAGTTCTTC. This sequence encodes CATRNPGTGIYEQFF.

This clonotype was seen a handful of times. This chain connects TRBV29-1 to TRBJ1-1; D not resolved. CDR1 SQVTM and CDR2 ANQGSEA come from the germline V gene. The CDR3 consists of 15 residues. V was pared by 4 bases and J by 0 bases, with 15 bases between. DNA of the CDR3: TGCAGCGTTGGGTCGGGCGGCGGAGTGAACACTGAAGCTTTCTTT. It is translated as CSVGSGGGVNTEAFF.

The rearrangement joins TRBV20-1 to TRBJ2-7, with 8 bases that match TRBD1. Germline CDR1 and CDR2: DFQATT and SNEGSKA (reference sequence). This CDR3 has 13 residues. V lost 6 bases, J lost 3 bases, and 7 bases stayed unmatched. The CDR3 here is CSARGRANYEQYF. In DNA form, the CDR3 reads TGCAGTGCCAGGGGGCGGGCCAACTACGAGCAGTACTTC.

The chain links TRBV20-1 to TRBJ2-7; D uncertain. The CDR3 runs 13 residues. V shed 0 bases and J shed 1 base, with 7 bases lying between them. Germline CDR1 and CDR2: DFQATT and SNEGSKA (reference sequence). CDR3 loop: CSARDGVSYEQYF. Written as DNA, the CDR3 is TGCAGTGCTAGAGATGGGGTTTCCTACGAGCAGTACTTC.

V and J are TRBV24-1 and TRBJ2-3, with 11 bases lining up with TRBD2. V shed 7 bases, J shed 0 bases, and the junction held 5 bases outside the gene matches. There are 16 residues in the CDR3. CDR1 and CDR2 (germline): KGHDR, SFDVKD. DNA for the CDR3: TGTGCCACCAGCCCGGGACTAGCGGCTAGCACAGATACGCAGTATTTT. Translated: CATSPGLAASTDTQYF.

This chain connects TRBV5-1 to TRBJ1-4; no reliable D call. Per germline, CDR1 SGHRS and CDR2 YFSETQ. This CDR3 is built from 15 residues. V was shortened by 1 base and J by 0 bases, with 7 bases between the two germline ends. In DNA form, the CDR3 reads TGCGCCAGCAGCTTGACAAGTGCAACTAATGAAAAACTGTTTTTT. Amino acids: CASSLTSATNEKLFF.